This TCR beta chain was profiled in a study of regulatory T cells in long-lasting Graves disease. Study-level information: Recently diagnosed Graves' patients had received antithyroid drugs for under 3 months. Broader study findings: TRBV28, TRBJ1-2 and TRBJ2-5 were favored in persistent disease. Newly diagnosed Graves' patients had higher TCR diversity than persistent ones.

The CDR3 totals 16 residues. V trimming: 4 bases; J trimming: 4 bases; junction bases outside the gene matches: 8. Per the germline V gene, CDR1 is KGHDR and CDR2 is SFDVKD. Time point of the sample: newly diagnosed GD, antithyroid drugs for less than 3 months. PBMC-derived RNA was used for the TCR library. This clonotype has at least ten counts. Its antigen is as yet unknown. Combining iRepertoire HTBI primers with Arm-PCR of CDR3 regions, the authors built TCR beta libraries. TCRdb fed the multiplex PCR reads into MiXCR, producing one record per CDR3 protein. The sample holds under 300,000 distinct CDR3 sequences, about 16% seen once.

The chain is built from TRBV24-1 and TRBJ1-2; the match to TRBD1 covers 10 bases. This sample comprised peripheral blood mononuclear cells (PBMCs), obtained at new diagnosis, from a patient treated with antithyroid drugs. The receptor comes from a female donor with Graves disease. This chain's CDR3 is CATSDSGTGDTYGYTF. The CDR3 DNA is TGTGCCACCAGTGACTCCGGGACAGGGGATACCTATGGCTACACCTTC.